The 32 T cell receptor beta chains below come from one sample, sequenced in a study of T cells in women clearing cervical HPV infection. Only in-frame clones appear in the TCRdb table, and some are missing; sequencing was by immunoSEQ multiplex PCR. This specimen shows 42,000 or so clones; the ten leading clones hold approximately 4.8%. The sample taken for sequencing was blood buffy coat. All receptors derive from a woman between 18 and 75 years old with a cervical HPV16 infection that either progressed to CIN3+ or cleared (not recorded which).

Note on this clone: The read terminates 3 residues ahead of where the CDR3 ends, so the germline J gene completes it. The gene calls are TRBV20-1 and TRBJ2-1; 13 positions match TRBD2. The CDR3 is made up of 17 amino acids. V shed 0 bases, J shed 4 bases, and the junction held 6 bases outside the gene matches. CDR1 is DFQATT and CDR2 is SNEGSKA in the germline V gene (reference sequence). CDR3 DNA (partial): TGCAGTGCTAGAGATCTCCTACTAGCGGGGGGGTACAATGAG. Translated, it gives CSARDLLLAGGYNE. The full CDR3 protein reads CSARDLLLAGGYNEQFF.

Concerning this clone itself: The read ends 3 residues shy of where the CDR3 ends; the end is completed using the germline J gene. The chain employs TRBV11-3 and TRBJ1-2; D is ambiguous. Trimming took off 5 bases at V and 4 bases at J, with 14 bases between the two ends. CDR1 and CDR2 from the germline V gene are SGHNT and YENEEA. The CDR3 length is 14 residues. CDR3 DNA, as far as it was read: TGTGCCAGCAGCCGAGGCTGGTACCTCTATGGC. Translation: CASSRGWYLYG. The whole CDR3 sequence reads CASSRGWYLYGYTF.

As regards this clone: Coverage ceases 3 residues before the CDR3 finishes, and the germline J gene fills in the end. V usage is TRBV10-3 and J usage is TRBJ1-4, with a tentative D call TRBD1 (6 bases). Germline V gene sequence: CDR1 ENHRY, CDR2 SYGVKD. The V end lost 5 bases, the J end lost 5 bases, and 9 bases lay between the germline ends. The CDR3 covers 13 residues. Here the CDR3 reads CAISRTENEKLFF. Incomplete CDR3 DNA: TGTGCCATCAGTCGGACAGAGAATGAAAAA.

The CDR3 DNA, read in part, is TGCGCCAGCAGCCAAGAGCAAGAGGGGGTTGATACG. As protein: CASSQEQEGVDT. The entire CDR3 is CASSQEQEGVDTQYF. The rearrangement joins TRBV4-1 to TRBJ2-3, with D tentatively TRBD1 (6 bases). Coverage ceases 3 residues before the CDR3 finishes, and the germline J gene fills in the end. Trimming removed 0 bases at V and 6 bases at J, with 13 bases between. The CDR3 extends over 15 amino acids. The germline V gene has CDR1 MGHRA and CDR2 YSYEKL.

Details on this clone: The read ends 3 residues before the CDR3 terminus; that terminus is restored from the germline J gene. The chain is built from TRBV7-9 and TRBJ2-1, with D unclear. Germline-derived CDR1 and CDR2 are SEHNR and FQNEAQ (reference sequence). V was clipped by 5 bases and J by 7 bases, with 6 bases between them. CDR3 length: 11 amino acids. The CDR3 DNA, read in part, is TGTGCCAGCAGCCCTAGTAATGAG. Translating gives CASSPSNE. From start to end, the CDR3 is CASSPSNEQFF.

About this clone itself: Read data end 3 residues before the CDR3 end; the end is taken from the germline J gene. Other DNA variants within this sample encode the same CDR3. V is TRBV14 and J is TRBJ2-3, with D perhaps TRBD2 (6 bases). The V gene lost 9 bases and the J gene lost 4 bases, with 11 bases spanning the gap. The CDR3 consists of 12 residues. Germline assignment: CDR1 SGHDN and CDR2 FVKESK. The covered CDR3 bases are TGTGCCAGTGGGGGGTCGTCAGATACG. It specifies CASGGSSDT. The entire CDR3 protein is CASGGSSDTQYF.

Note on this clone: The DNA ends 3 residues before the CDR3 does, and the rest of the CDR3 is filled in from the germline J gene. This chain joins TRBV5-1 and TRBJ1-2; 12 bases are a match to TRBD1. Losses at the gene ends were 4 bases for V and 4 bases for J; bases not matched to a gene: 5. Germline CDR1 and CDR2: SGHRS and YFSETQ. This CDR3 has 15 amino acids. Partial CDR3 DNA: TGCGCCAGCAGCGCCGGGACAGGGGGCGGCTATGGC. Translated: CASSAGTGGGYG. The full CDR3 protein is CASSAGTGGGYGYTF.

A note on this clone: The read halts 3 residues ahead of the CDR3 end, with the missing end drawn from the germline J gene. The chain is built from TRBV7-8 and TRBJ1-6, with 9 bases identical to TRBD1. The CDR3 sequence is 14 residues long. Germline assignment: CDR1 SGHVS and CDR2 FQNEAQ. V lost 6 bases to trimming and J lost 9 bases; unmatched junction nucleotides: 6. The CDR3 spells CASRTQGAGSPLHF. The DNA read from the CDR3 is TGTGCCAGCAGAACACAGGGGGCGGGTTCACCC.

A note on this clone: The read gets to within 3 residues of the CDR3 end, and the germline J gene fills in the rest. The rearrangement uses TRBV7-3 and TRBJ2-5, with D tentatively TRBD2 (7 bases). CDR3 length equals 16 residues. Germline values: CDR1 SGHTA, CDR2 FQGTGA. Trimming stripped 5 bases from V and 7 bases from J, with 23 bases between. CDR3 loop: CASSPRGGGAGGTQYF. The part of the CDR3 DNA that was read is TGTGCCAGCAGCCCTCGGGGAGGGGGGGCCGGAGGGACC.

In the case of this clone: The observed sequence ends 3 residues before the CDR3 terminus, with the missing tail filled in from the germline J gene. This chain links TRBV11-2 with TRBJ1-6, with 9 bases that match TRBD1. Unmatched junction bases numbered 6, after V lost 6 bases and J lost 9 bases. Per germline, CDR1 SGHAT and CDR2 FQNNGV. The CDR3 covers 14 residues. The CDR3 DNA, read in part, is TGTGCCAGCAGACTACAGGGGGCGGGTTCACCC. Amino acids: CASRLQGAGSP. The entire CDR3 is CASRLQGAGSPLHF.

A remark on this clone: The read falls 3 residues short of the CDR3 end, and the missing part is taken from the germline J gene. The rearrangement uses TRBV19 and TRBJ1-2; D possibly corresponds to TRBD1 (6 bases). The CDR3 sequence is 14 residues long. CDR1 LNHDA and CDR2 SQIVND come from the germline V gene (reference sequence). Trimming shortened V by 0 bases and J by 5 bases, and 10 bases separated the two germline ends. The DNA read from the CDR3 is TGTGCCAGTAGTATAGATGGACAGATATATGGC. It yields the protein CASSIDGQIYG. The whole CDR3 sequence is CASSIDGQIYGYTF.

As for this clone: The read comes to an end 3 residues before the CDR3 does, leaving the germline J gene to fill in the end. The chain couples TRBV5-4 to TRBJ2-3; D is perhaps TRBD2 (5 bases). Per the germline V gene, CDR1 is SGHNT and CDR2 is YYREEE (reference sequence). The ends were cut back, 4 bases at V and 4 bases at J, with 13 bases in the middle. The CDR3 totals 14 residues. The CDR3 sequence is CASSPLRTPDTQYF. CDR3 bases read: TGTGCCAGCAGCCCCCTCCGGACTCCAGATACG. The entire variable domain, with the rest obtained from reference TRBV5-4 and TRBJ2-3, is as follows: ETGVTQSPTHLIKTRGQQVTLRCSSQSGHNTVSWYQQALGQGPQFIFQYYREEENGRGNFPPRFSGLQFPNYSSELNVNALELDDSALYLCASSPLRTPDTQYFGPGTRLTVL.

As regards this clone: The read gets to within 3 residues of the CDR3 end, and the germline J gene fills in the rest. The chain combines TRBV2 with TRBJ2-2; 10 bases align to TRBD1. This CDR3 spans 15 amino acids. The germline CDR1 and CDR2 sequences are SNHLY and FYNNEI. V shed 3 bases and J 3 bases; nucleotides not matched to a gene: 1. The CDR3 bases that were read are TGTGCCAGCAGTGAGGGACAGGGGCACACCGGGGAG. Its translation is CASSEGQGHTGE. The full CDR3 protein reads CASSEGQGHTGELFF.

Details on this clone: The DNA ends 3 residues before the CDR3 does, and the rest of the CDR3 is filled in from the germline J gene. V is TRBV20-1 and J is TRBJ2-7; D not certain. V was clipped by 0 bases and J by 6 bases, with 18 bases between them. CDR3 size: 15 residues. The germline V gene encodes CDR1 DFQATT and CDR2 SNEGSKA (reference sequence). The CDR3 DNA, read in part, is TGCAGTGCTAGAGATCCGGCTTTCCTAAGGGCCGAG. Protein product: CSARDPAFLRAE. The full CDR3 sequence reads CSARDPAFLRAEQYF.

A remark on this clone: The observed sequence ends 3 residues before the CDR3 terminus, with the missing tail filled in from the germline J gene. The chain carries TRBV19 and TRBJ1-2; D is undetermined. The germline V gene has CDR1 LNHDA and CDR2 SQIVND (reference sequence). Between the trimmed V and J ends, which lost 7 bases and 6 bases, there was a span of 9 bases. The CDR3 spans 11 residues. The DNA read from the CDR3 is TGTGCCAGTAAGTGGTTAGATGGC. It codes for CASKWLDG. The CDR3, in full, reads CASKWLDGYTF.

To note about this clone: The CDR3 end is not reached by the read, which stops 3 residues before it; the germline J gene fills it in. The chain carries TRBV7-9 and TRBJ2-1, with TRBD1 matching over 9 bases. Germline trimming cut 5 bases from V and 3 bases from J; bases unmatched to any gene: 5. Germline V lookup: CDR1 SEHNR, CDR2 FQNEAQ (reference sequence). This CDR3 is 15 amino acids long. The CDR3 DNA, read in part, is TGTGCCAGCAGCCCGGGGACAGGGTTCTACAATGAG. It translates to CASSPGTGFYNE. In full, the CDR3 is CASSPGTGFYNEQFF.

Turning to this clone: The read falls 3 residues short of the CDR3 end, and the missing part is taken from the germline J gene. The chain has TRBV2 and TRBJ1-2; no firm D call. Germline values: CDR1 SNHLY, CDR2 FYNNEI. Trimming removed 4 bases at V and 3 bases at J, with 15 bases between. The CDR3 length is 15 residues. The sequenced CDR3 bases are TGTGCCAGCAGTGCTAGGCAGCCCAGTTACTATGGC. This translates into CASSARQPSYYG. The full CDR3 is CASSARQPSYYGYTF.

Of note for this clone: The observed sequence ends 3 residues before the CDR3 terminus, with the missing tail filled in from the germline J gene. The chain carries TRBV12-3 or TRBV12-4 and TRBJ2-5; D perhaps matches TRBD1 (6 bases). V lost 5 bases and J 2 bases, leaving 9 bases between the germline ends. There are 13 residues in the CDR3. The CDR3 is CASSRTAQETQYF. The sequenced part of the CDR3 DNA is TGTGCCAGCAGTCGGACAGCACAAGAGACC.

Regarding this clone: Read data end 3 residues before the CDR3 end; the end is taken from the germline J gene. The chain has TRBV20-1 and TRBJ2-1, with TRBD1 identical over 10 bases. Looked up from germline, CDR1 is DFQATT and CDR2 is SNEGSKA (reference sequence). The trim removed 4 bases at V and 9 bases at J, leaving 6 bases unmatched. The CDR3 contains 13 residues. Incomplete CDR3 DNA: TGCAGTGCTAACAGACAGGGGGCTGTTGAG. This sequence encodes CSANRQGAVE. The whole CDR3 sequence is CSANRQGAVEQFF.

As regards this clone: The read is 3 residues too short to cover the CDR3 end, so that end is filled in from the germline J gene. The genes are TRBV2 and TRBJ1-1; a weak D match, TRBD1 (5 bases). Germline CDR1 SNHLY, CDR2 FYNNEI. Trimming removed 2 bases from V and 2 bases from J, with 9 bases in between. The CDR3 is 14 amino acids. The part of the CDR3 DNA that was read is TGTGCCAGCAGTGAATACAGGACCAACACTGAA. The encoded protein is CASSEYRTNTE. The entire CDR3 protein is CASSEYRTNTEAFF.

Turning to this clone: The DNA ends 3 residues before the CDR3 does, and the rest of the CDR3 is filled in from the germline J gene. The chain links TRBV14 to TRBJ2-2; D call uncertain. The germline V gene has CDR1 SGHDN and CDR2 FVKESK. V was shortened by 7 bases and J by 6 bases, with 15 bases between the two germline ends. The CDR3 sequence is 14 residues long. Incomplete CDR3 DNA: TGTGCCAGCAACCGGGTCGCGCGGCCCGGGGAG. This translates into CASNRVARPGE. From start to end, the CDR3 is CASNRVARPGELFF.

Details on this clone: The missing CDR3 end, 3 residues past where the read stops, is filled in from the germline J gene. The chain joins TRBV20-1 to TRBJ1-1; the D gene is possibly TRBD1 (6 bases). The CDR3 runs to 15 residues. The V end lost 6 bases, the J end lost 6 bases, and 23 bases lay between the germline ends. The germline V gene encodes CDR1 DFQATT and CDR2 SNEGSKA (reference sequence). Partial CDR3 DNA: TGCAGTGCCTACCATGGGGGGGGCAGAGTATCTGAA. This sequence encodes CSAYHGGGRVSE. The CDR3 as a whole reads CSAYHGGGRVSEAFF.

Points on this clone: Read data end 3 residues before the CDR3 end; the end is taken from the germline J gene. This chain uses TRBV5-1 with TRBJ2-1; 7 bases agree with TRBD1. Germline CDR1 is SGHRS and CDR2 is YFSETQ. Trimming cost V 1 base and J 5 bases; bases outside gene matches: 3. The CDR3 covers 14 residues. CDR3 DNA, as far as it was read: TGCGCCAGCAGCTTGTTTGGACAGGACAATGAG. It specifies CASSLFGQDNE. The whole CDR3 is CASSLFGQDNEQFF.

As to this clone: Read coverage stops 3 residues before the CDR3 terminus; the germline J gene supplies the remainder. This sequence joins TRBV20-1 and TRBJ2-1, with D perhaps matching TRBD1 (6 bases). The CDR3 has 15 residues. V was pared by 0 bases and J by 3 bases, with 12 bases between. Germline-derived CDR1 and CDR2 are DFQATT and SNEGSKA (reference sequence). The chain's CDR3 is CSARDTRQDYNEQFF. Incomplete CDR3 DNA: TGCAGTGCTAGAGACACCCGACAGGACTACAATGAG.

The CDR3 bases that were read are TGTGCCATCAGTGAGTCCCAGGGGGATTCATCAACCTTTGGAAACACC. Its translation: CAISESQGDSSTFGNT. The complete CDR3 sequence is CAISESQGDSSTFGNTIYF. The chain uses TRBV10-3 and TRBJ1-3; 7 bases agree with TRBD1. The read falls 3 residues short of the CDR3 end, and the missing part is taken from the germline J gene. The CDR3 is 19 residues long. The germline CDR1 and CDR2 sequences are ENHRY and SYGVKD. The trim removed 0 bases at V and 3 bases at J, leaving 14 bases unmatched.

The sequenced part of the CDR3 DNA is TGCAGCGCTGGACAACCTAATCAGCCC. Protein product: CSAGQPNQP. The CDR3 reads in full as CSAGQPNQPQHF. This rearrangement joins TRBV29-1 to TRBJ1-5; tentative D call: TRBD1 (5 bases). Read coverage stops 3 residues before the CDR3 terminus; the germline J gene supplies the remainder. This CDR3 has 12 amino acids. V lost 7 bases, J lost 4 bases, and 11 bases lay in between. Germline V CDR1 and CDR2: SQVTM, ANQGSEA. The variable domain in full, with the rest retrieved from reference TRBV29-1 and TRBJ1-5, is SAVISQKPSRDICQRGTSLTIQCQVDSQVTMMFWYRQQPGQSLTLIATANQGSEATYESGFVIDKFPISRPNLTFSTLTVSNMSPEDSSIYLCSAGQPNQPQHFGDGTRLSIL.

Turning to this clone: The observed sequence ends 3 residues before the CDR3 terminus, with the missing tail filled in from the germline J gene. This chain links TRBV7-6 with TRBJ1-3; D is uncertain. The CDR3 loop spans 16 amino acids. V gave up 3 bases and J gave up 2 bases, with 14 bases separating them. Per the germline V gene, CDR1 is SGHVS and CDR2 is FNYEAQ. Here the CDR3 reads CASSLVELSTGNTIYF. The sequenced part of the CDR3 DNA is TGTGCCAGCAGCTTGGTAGAGCTAAGTACTGGAAACACC.

With respect to this clone: The read ends 3 residues early relative to the CDR3; the germline J gene fills the gap. The J gene is TRBJ1-6, the V gene TRBV4-2; 10 nucleotides match TRBD1. CDR1 and CDR2 (germline): LGHNA, YNFKEQ. Trimming at V came to 4 bases and at J to 8 bases, leaving 5 bases not matched to a gene. The CDR3 is made up of 15 amino acids. Partial CDR3 DNA: TGTGCCAGCAGCCTTGACAGGGGGCTAGATTCACCC. This codes for CASSLDRGLDSP. The full CDR3 is CASSLDRGLDSPLHF.

The part of the CDR3 DNA that was read is TGCGCCAGCAGTACCGGGACAGGGGCCTACGAG. This codes for CASSTGTGAYE. The entire CDR3 protein reads CASSTGTGAYEQYF. V is TRBV10-1 and J is TRBJ2-7; 10 nucleotides match TRBD1. The read gets to within 3 residues of the CDR3 end, and the germline J gene fills in the rest. This CDR3 contains 14 residues. With 5 bases clipped from V and 2 bases from J, the junction kept 3 bases outside the gene matches. In germline, CDR1 is WNHNN, CDR2 SYGVQD (reference sequence).

Worth noting for this clone: Coverage ceases 3 residues before the CDR3 finishes, and the germline J gene fills in the end. J is TRBJ1-1 and V is TRBV5-4; 9 bases are shared with TRBD1. This CDR3 has 13 amino acids. The V gene end was trimmed by 8 bases and the J gene end by 4 bases; junction bases not matched to a gene: 6. The germline V gene encodes CDR1 SGHNT and CDR2 YYREEE (reference sequence). CDR3 amino acids: CASQDRGVTEAFF. Partial CDR3 DNA: TGTGCCAGTCAAGACAGGGGGGTCACTGAA.

Comment on this clone: The read stops 3 residues short of the end of the CDR3; the missing end is completed from the germline J gene. The rearrangement joins TRBV20-1 to TRBJ1-6; D gene unclear. Germline lookup yields CDR1 DFQATT and CDR2 SNEGSKA (reference sequence). This CDR3 is built from 13 residues. Trimming removed 1 base from V and 9 bases from J, with 10 bases in between. The DNA read from the CDR3 is TGCAGTGCTAGAGTCACAGAAGGTTCACCC. It codes for CSARVTEGSP. The full CDR3 protein reads CSARVTEGSPLHF.

Turning to this clone: The read ends 3 residues before the CDR3 terminus; that terminus is restored from the germline J gene. The J gene is TRBJ1-2, the V gene TRBV5-1, with 7 bases fitting TRBD1. The CDR3 consists of 12 residues. Germline V gene data show CDR1 as SGHRS and CDR2 as YFSETQ. The CDR3 protein is CASRGQGDGYTF. The part of the CDR3 DNA that was read is TGCGCCAGCAGGGGGCAGGGGGACGGC. Filled out from reference TRBV5-1 and TRBJ1-2, the complete variable domain reads KAGVTQTPRYLIKTRGQQVTLSCSPISGHRSVSWYQQTPGQGLQFLFEYFSETQRNKGNFPGRFSGRQFSNSRSEMNVSTLELGDSALYLCASRGQGDGYTFGSGTRLTVV.